What follows describes a single T cell receptor (beta chain). Its antigen is still unknown. The sample belongs to a study of quantifying T cell responses using KT2 cells. Study-level background: Reverse transcription used primers in the TCR alpha and beta constant regions.

Trimming at V came to 4 bases and at J to 8 bases, leaving 8 bases not matched to a gene. The CDR3 is 14 residues long. Germline values: CDR1 MNHEY, CDR2 SVGEGT. An oligo carrying a UMI was ligated to the cDNA 3' end. First-round PCR used 4 to 5 cycles and beta primers RC1.1 and RC1.2 covering TRBC1 and TRBC2. MiXCR, run by TCRdb on the UMI-ligation and nested PCR reads, gives a single entry per CDR3 protein. The repertoire holds over 55,000 distinct CDR3 sequences, more than 9% seen once, with 9.4% in the top ten. Whole-study findings and limits: Even the lowest spike-in, about one KT2 cell per 100,000 PBMC, yielded detectable KT2 sequences.

V usage is TRBV6-2 or TRBV6-3 and J usage is TRBJ2-4, with 7 positions matching TRBD1. The specimen was PBMCs spiked with cells of the T cell clone KT2. The TCR sequence derives from a human donor. The DNA of the CDR3 is TGTGCCAGCAGTTCATCCGGGACAGTGGACATTCAGTACTTC. Translated: CASSSSGTVDIQYF.